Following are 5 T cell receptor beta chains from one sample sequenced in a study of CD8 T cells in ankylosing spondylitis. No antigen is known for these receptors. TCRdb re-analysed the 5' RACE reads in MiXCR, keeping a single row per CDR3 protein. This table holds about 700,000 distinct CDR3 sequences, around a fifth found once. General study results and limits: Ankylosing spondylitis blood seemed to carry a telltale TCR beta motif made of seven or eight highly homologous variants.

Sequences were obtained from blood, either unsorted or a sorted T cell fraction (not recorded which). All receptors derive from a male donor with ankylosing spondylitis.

CDR3 residues: CASSYRLAGEETQYF. The DNA for the CDR3 is TGTGCCAGCAGCTACAGACTAGCGGGGGAAGAGACCCAGTACTTC. The V gene is TRBV7-9, the J gene TRBJ2-5, with TRBD2 matching 12 bases. The trim removed 4 bases at V and 3 bases at J, leaving 3 bases unmatched. The CDR3 spans 15 residues. Germline CDR1 reads SEHNR; CDR2 reads FQNEAQ (reference sequence).

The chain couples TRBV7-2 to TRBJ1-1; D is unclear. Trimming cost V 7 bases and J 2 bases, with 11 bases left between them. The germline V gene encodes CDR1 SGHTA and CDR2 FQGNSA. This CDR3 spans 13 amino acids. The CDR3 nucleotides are TGTGCCAGCAACCTGGCCCTAAACACTGAAGCTTTCTTT. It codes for CASNLALNTEAFF.

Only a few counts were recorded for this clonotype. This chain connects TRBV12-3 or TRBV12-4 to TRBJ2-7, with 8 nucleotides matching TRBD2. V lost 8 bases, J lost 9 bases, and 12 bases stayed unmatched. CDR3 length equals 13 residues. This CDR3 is CASGEREFSRQYF. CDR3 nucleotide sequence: TGTGCCAGCGGAGAGCGGGAGTTCTCACGGCAGTACTTC.

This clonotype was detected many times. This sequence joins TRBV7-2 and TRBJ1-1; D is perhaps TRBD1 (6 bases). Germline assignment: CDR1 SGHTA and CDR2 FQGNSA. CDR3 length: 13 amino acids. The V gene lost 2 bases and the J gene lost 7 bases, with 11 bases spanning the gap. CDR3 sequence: CASSLFRDNEAFF. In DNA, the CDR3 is TGTGCCAGCAGCTTATTCCGGGACAATGAAGCTTTCTTT.

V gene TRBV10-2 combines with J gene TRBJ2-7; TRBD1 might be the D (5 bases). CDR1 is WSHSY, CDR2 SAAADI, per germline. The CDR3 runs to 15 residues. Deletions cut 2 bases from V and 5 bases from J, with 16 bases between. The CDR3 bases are TGCGCCAGCAGTGAGGGGCAGGGTAGTTCTGACGAGCAGTACTTC. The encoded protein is CASSEGQGSSDEQYF.